Here is one T cell receptor (beta chain) with its context. Its antigen is not yet known. The input lacks base qualities; no much larger clone sits a single base away. The CDR3 regions of human TCRbeta chains were subjected to immunosequencing. The authors' analysis ran thus. Repertoire TCRs were checked for matches against a reference library of SARS-CoV-2-specific TCRs that had been generated using the MIRA antigen-specificity platform. Breadth was defined as the fraction of unique TCRs that were SARS-CoV-2-associated. Depth was defined as the fraction of total T cells that were SARS-CoV-2-associated. Each spike-specific TCR was assigned to its reactive spike region and to a CD4 or CD8 class using the MIRA data. Log10-transformed breadth and depth values were compared by one-way ANOVA with Sidak's multiple comparisons tests. The clones in this table, taken by TCRdb from immuneACCESS, are in-frame only. Not every clone is retained; where verified, under half of the shortfall comes from an unresolved V gene, and the cause of the rest is unknown. For V, J and clone size, that table is used; D and trimming come from the DNA. This sample has around 270,000 clones in its table, and 94% of those were observed once. The ten largest clones take up around 0.5% of the sample.

The data are from a study of T cell responses to AZD1222 COVID-19 vaccine (dated by TCRdb to the early 2020s). Context from the whole study: TCR sequencing was performed for roughly 240 trial participants, of whom about 200 were given two doses of AZD1222 and around 25 were given two doses of MenACWY control vaccine. Trial participants were enrolled by age into 18-55, 56-69 and 70-plus year subgroups, with about 150, 28 and 57 TCR-sequenced participants respectively. The study at large found these results: Because no day 14 peak-response samples were available, the repertoires could be characterized only after the peak T cell response. In the small 56-69-year group, the increase in depth fell short of significance, most likely because of low power. Spike-specific TCR breadth and depth rose significantly after two AZD1222 doses compared with day 0 and with MenACWY recipients. CD4 TCRs associated with the vaccine covered the entire spike protein, and the dominant responses were in regions 160-218 and 743-854. Conclusions about previously exposed vaccinees are limited, since just a handful of AZD1222 recipients were seropositive for SARS-CoV-2 at baseline. Reportedly, close to half of the unique spike-specific TCRs recognized epitopes lying outside the regions that are mutated in the B.1.351 and B.1.1.7 variants. Most participants were white British and females outnumbered males, and the authors suggested that clonal diversity may have been underestimated.

The germline V end is reduced by 6 bases and the J end by 4 bases; junction bases left unmatched: 5. Measured from the cysteine to the phenylalanine, the CDR3 is 13 residues long. The entry retains the CDR3 DNA only, 39 bases that are in frame from base 1. The time point tag for this specimen amounts to: about 28 days (+/-7) after the second vaccine dose. AZD1222 recipients given second doses at about 4 weeks or at about 12 weeks were pooled, since spike-specific TCR depth and breadth were not found to differ between the two schedules. Vaccinee samples came from UK trials COV001 and COV002, including a single-blind randomized controlled phase 2/3 trial of AZD1222 (ChAdOx1 nCoV-19) in healthy adults. Trial participant PBMC samples were collected at day 0 and day 28 after the second dose for TCRbeta chain sequencing.

The source is an adult who received the AZD1222 COVID-19 vaccine. The source was peripheral blood, collected 28 days after the second AZD1222 dose. The chain is made from TRBV12-3 or TRBV12-4 and TRBJ2-5, and TRBD1 aligns with 7 junction nucleotides. For the CDR3, the sequence is CASRTSGGETQYF. The sequenced DNA is TGTGCCAGCAGAACGTCAGGGGGAGAGACCCAGTACTTC.